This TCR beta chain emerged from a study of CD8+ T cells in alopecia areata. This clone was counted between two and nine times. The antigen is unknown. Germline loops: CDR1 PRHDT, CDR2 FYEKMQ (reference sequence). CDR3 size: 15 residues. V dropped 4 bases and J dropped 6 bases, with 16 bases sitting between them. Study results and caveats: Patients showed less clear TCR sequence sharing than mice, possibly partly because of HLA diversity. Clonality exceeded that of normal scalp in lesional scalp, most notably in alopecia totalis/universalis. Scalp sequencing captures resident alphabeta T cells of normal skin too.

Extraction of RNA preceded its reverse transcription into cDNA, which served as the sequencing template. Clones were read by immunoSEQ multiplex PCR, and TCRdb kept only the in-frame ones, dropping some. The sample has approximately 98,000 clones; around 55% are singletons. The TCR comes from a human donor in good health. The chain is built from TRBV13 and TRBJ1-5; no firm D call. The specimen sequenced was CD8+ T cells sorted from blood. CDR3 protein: CASSSSQSRGQPQHF. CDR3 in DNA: TGTGCCAGCAGCTCAAGCCAGTCTCGGGGTCAGCCCCAGCATTTT. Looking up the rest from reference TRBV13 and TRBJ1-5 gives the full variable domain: AAGVIQSPRHLIKEKRETATLKCYPIPRHDTVYWYQQGPGQDPQFLISFYEKMQSDKGSIPDRFSAQQFSDYHSELNMSSLELGDSALYFCASSSSQSRGQPQHFGDGTRLSIL.